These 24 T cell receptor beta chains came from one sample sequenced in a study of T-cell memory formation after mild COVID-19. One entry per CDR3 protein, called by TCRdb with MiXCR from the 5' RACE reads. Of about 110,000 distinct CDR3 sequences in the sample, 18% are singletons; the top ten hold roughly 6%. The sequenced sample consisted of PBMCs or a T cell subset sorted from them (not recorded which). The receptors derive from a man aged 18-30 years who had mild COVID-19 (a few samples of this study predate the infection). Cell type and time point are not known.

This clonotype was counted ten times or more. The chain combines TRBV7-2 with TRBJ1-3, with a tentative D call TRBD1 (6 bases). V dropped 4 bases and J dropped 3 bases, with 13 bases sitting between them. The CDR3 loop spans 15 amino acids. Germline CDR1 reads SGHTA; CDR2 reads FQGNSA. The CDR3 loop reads CASSSYGGHGNTIYF. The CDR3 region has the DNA TGTGCCAGCAGCTCTTACGGGGGGCATGGAAACACCATATATTTT. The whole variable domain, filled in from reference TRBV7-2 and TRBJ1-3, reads GAGVSQSPSNKVTEKGKDVELRCDPISGHTALYWYRQSLGQGLEFLIYFQGNSAPDKSGLPSDRFSAERTGGSVSTLTIQRTQQEDSAVYLCASSSYGGHGNTIYFGEGSWLTVV.

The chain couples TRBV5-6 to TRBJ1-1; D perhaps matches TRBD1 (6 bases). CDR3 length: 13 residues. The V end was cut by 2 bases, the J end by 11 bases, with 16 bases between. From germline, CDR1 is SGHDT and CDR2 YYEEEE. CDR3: CASSFQGQNGAFF. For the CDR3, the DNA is TGTGCCAGCAGCTTTCAGGGACAAAATGGGGCTTTCTTT.

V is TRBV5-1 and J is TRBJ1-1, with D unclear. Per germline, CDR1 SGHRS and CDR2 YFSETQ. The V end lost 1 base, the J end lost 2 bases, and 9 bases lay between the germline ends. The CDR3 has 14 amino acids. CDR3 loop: CASSLLGGNTEAFF. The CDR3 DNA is TGCGCCAGCAGCTTGCTCGGCGGAAACACTGAAGCTTTCTTT.

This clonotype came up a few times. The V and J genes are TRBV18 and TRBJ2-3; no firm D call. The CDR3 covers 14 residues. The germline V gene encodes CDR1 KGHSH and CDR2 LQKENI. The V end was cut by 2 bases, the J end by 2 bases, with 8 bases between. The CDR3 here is CASSPSTYTDTQYF. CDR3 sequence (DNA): TGTGCCAGCTCACCATCGACCTACACAGATACGCAGTATTTT.

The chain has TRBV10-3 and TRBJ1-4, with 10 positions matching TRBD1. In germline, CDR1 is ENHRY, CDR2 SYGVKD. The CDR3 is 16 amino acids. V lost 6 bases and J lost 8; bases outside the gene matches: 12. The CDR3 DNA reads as TGTGCCATCAGCACCCGACCGGGACAGGGGATAGAAAAACTGTTTTTT. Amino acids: CAISTRPGQGIEKLFF.

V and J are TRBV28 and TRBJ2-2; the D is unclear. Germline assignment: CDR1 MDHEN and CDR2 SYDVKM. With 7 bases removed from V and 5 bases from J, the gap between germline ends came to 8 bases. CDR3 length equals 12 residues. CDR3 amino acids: CASISRTGELFF. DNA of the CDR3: TGTGCCAGCATTTCGCGGACCGGGGAGCTGTTTTTT.

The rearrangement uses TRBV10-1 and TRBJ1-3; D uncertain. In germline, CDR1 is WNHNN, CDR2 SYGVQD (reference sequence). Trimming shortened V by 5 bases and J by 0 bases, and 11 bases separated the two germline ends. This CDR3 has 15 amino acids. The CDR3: CASSPGPSSGNTIYF. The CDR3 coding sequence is TGCGCCAGCAGTCCCGGGCCGAGCTCTGGAAACACCATATATTTT.

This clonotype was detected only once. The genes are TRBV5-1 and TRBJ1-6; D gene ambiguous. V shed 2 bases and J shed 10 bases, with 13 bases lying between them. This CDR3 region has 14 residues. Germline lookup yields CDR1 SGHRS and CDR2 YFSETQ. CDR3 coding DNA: TGCGCCAGCAGCTTTACCCTTAGTGGGTCACCCCTCCACTTT. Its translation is CASSFTLSGSPLHF.

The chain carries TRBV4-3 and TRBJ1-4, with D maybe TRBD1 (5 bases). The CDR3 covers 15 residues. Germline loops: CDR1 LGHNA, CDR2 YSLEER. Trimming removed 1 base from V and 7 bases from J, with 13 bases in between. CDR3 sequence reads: CASSQAGSRGEKLFF. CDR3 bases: TGCGCCAGCAGCCAAGCCGGGTCTAGGGGTGAAAAACTGTTTTTT.

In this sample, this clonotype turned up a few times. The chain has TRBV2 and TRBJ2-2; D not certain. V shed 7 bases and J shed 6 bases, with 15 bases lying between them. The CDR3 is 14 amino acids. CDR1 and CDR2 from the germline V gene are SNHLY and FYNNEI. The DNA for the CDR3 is TGTGCCAGCAAACCAAGTCAGGTCGCCGGGGAGCTGTTTTTT. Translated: CASKPSQVAGELFF.

CDR3 sequence: CASSWGLAGGANTGELFF. For the CDR3, the DNA is TGTGCCAGCAGCTGGGGACTAGCGGGGGGAGCGAACACCGGGGAGCTGTTTTTT. The V gene is TRBV7-2, the J gene TRBJ2-2, with 15 bases fitting TRBD2. The trim removed 4 bases at V and 0 bases at J, leaving 3 bases unmatched. Germline assignment: CDR1 SGHTA and CDR2 FQGNSA. CDR3 length: 18 amino acids. Using reference TRBV7-2 and TRBJ2-2 for the parts outside the CDR3, the full variable domain is GAGVSQSPSNKVTEKGKDVELRCDPISGHTALYWYRQSLGQGLEFLIYFQGNSAPDKSGLPSDRFSAERTGGSVSTLTIQRTQQEDSAVYLCASSWGLAGGANTGELFFGEGSRLTVL.

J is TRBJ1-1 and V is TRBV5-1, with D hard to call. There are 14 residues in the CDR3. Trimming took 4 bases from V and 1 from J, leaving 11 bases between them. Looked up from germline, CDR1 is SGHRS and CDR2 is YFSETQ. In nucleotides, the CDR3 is TGCGCCAGCAGCCCCAGGCCCCCGAACACTGAAGCTTTCTTT. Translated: CASSPRPPNTEAFF.

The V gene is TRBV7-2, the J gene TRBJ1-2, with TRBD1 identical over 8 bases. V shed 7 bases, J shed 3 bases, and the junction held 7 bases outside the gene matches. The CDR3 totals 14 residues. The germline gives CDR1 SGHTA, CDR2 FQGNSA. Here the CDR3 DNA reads TGTGCCAGCAACTTGGACAGGGCAGACTATGGCTACACCTTC. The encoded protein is CASNLDRADYGYTF.

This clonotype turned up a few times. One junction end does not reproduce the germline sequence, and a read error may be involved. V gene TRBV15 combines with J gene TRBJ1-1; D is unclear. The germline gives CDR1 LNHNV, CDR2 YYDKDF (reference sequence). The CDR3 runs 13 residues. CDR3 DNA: TGTGCCACCACCAGAGTCGGGCGAGAACAAGCTTTCTTT. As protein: CATTRVGREQAFF.

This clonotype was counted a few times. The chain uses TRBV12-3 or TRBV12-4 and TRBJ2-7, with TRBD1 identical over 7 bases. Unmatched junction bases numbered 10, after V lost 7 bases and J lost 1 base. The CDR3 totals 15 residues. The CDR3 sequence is CASTQRGTASYEQYF. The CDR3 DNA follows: TGTGCCAGCACCCAGCGAGGGACAGCTTCCTACGAGCAGTACTTC.

The CDR3 region has the DNA TGTGCCAGCGTTGAACAGGGGCCCTCCTACAATGAGCAGTTCTTC. This encodes CASVEQGPSYNEQFF. This chain joins TRBV6-2 or TRBV6-3 and TRBJ2-1; 7 nucleotides match TRBD1. This CDR3 contains 15 residues. The ends lost 8 bases at V and 0 bases at J; junction bases unmatched: 7. Germline V gene sequence: CDR1 MNHEY, CDR2 SVGEGT.

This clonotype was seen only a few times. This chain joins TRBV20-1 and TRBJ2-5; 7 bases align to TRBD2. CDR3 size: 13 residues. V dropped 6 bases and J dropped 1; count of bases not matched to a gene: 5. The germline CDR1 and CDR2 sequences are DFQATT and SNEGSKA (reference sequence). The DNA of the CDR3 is TGCAGTGCGGGAGGGCGGATCCAAGAGACCCAGTACTTC. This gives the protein CSAGGRIQETQYF.

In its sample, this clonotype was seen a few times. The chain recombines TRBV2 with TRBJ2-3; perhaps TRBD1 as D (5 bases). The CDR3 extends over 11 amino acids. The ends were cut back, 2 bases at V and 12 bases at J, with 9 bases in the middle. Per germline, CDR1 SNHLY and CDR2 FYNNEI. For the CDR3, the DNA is TGTGCCAGCAGTGAACAGGGTGGACAGTATTTT. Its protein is CASSEQGGQYF. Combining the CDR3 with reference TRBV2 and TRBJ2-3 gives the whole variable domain EPEVTQTPSHQVTQMGQEVILRCVPISNHLYFYWYRQILGQKVEFLVSFYNNEISEKSEIFDDQFSVERPDGSNFTLKIRSTKLEDSAMYFCASSEQGGQYFGPGTRLTVL.

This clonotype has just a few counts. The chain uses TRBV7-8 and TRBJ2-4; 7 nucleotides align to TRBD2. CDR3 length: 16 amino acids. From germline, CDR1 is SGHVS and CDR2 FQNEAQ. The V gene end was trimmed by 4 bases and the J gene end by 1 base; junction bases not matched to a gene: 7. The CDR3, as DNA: TGTGCCAGCAGCTCTAGTATCGGGGGGGCCAAAAACATTCAGTACTTC. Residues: CASSSSIGGAKNIQYF.

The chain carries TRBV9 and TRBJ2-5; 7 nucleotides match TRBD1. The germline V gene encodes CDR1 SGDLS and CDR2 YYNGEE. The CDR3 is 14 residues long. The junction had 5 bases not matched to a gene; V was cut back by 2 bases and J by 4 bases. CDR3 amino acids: CASSVGRGPETQYF. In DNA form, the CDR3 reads TGTGCCAGCAGCGTTGGTAGGGGGCCAGAGACCCAGTACTTC.

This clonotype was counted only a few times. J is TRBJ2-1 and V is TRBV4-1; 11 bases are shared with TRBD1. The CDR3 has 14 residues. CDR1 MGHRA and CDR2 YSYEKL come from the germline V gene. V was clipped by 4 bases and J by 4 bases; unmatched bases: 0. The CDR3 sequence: CASSRDRGYNEQFF. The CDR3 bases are TGCGCCAGCAGCCGGGACAGGGGGTACAATGAGCAGTTCTTC.

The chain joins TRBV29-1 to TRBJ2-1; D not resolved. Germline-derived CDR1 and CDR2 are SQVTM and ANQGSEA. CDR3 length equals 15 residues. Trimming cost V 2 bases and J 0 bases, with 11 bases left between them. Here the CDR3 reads CSVELPPSSYNEQFF. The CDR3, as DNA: TGCAGCGTTGAACTCCCACCGAGCTCCTACAATGAGCAGTTCTTC.

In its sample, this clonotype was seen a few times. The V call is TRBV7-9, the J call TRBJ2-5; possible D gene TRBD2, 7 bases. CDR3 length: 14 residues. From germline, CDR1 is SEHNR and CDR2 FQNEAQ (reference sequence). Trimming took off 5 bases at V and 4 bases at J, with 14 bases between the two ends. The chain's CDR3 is CASSTWGGRETQYF. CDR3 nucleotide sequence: TGTGCCAGCAGCACCTGGGGGGGCCGAGAGACCCAGTACTTC.

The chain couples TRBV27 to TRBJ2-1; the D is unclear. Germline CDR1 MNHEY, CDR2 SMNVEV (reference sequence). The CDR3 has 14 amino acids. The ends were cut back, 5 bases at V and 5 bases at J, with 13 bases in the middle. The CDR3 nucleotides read TGTGCCAGCAGTAGGGCGGCTACTGACAATGAGCAGTTCTTC. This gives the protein CASSRAATDNEQFF.